The sequence of this T cell receptor (beta chain) was determined in a study of blood T cell repertoires in COVID-19. Turning to the study itself: Sites across the United States, Italy and Spain contributed samples from acute and convalescent COVID-19.

As originally analysed: Scientists estimated how many nucleated cells there were by amplifying reference gene primers. The data were produced by immunoSEQ multiplex PCR, yet TCRdb's version contains in-frame clones alone and is incomplete. V and J calls and clone size are those listed in that table; D and trimming were worked out from the DNA. The sample has around 40,000 clones, 80% to 90% seen once. Germline lookup yields CDR1 LGHNA and CDR2 YNFKEQ. V was pared by 1 base and J by 1 base, with 7 bases between. The CDR3 is made up of 15 amino acids. During active infection, Seattle patients enrolled and were then monitored through disease.

Sequencing was carried out using peripheral blood. The origin of this receptor is a man in his forties with COVID-19, enrolled during active disease. This chain links TRBV4-2 with TRBJ1-4; TRBD1 is a possible D gene (5 bases). The CDR3 nucleotides read TGTGCCAGCAGCCAAGCGGGGGGAACTAATGAAAAACTGTTTTTT. Translated: CASSQAGGTNEKLFF.